Below are 8 T cell receptor beta chains sequenced from a single sample in a study of naive and memory T cell subsets. Amplification of ligated cDNA took four PCR rounds with SP2 and nested alpha and beta constant primers. Via MiXCR, TCRdb re-called the UMI-ligation and nested PCR reads, giving one row per CDR3 protein. The table lists some 21,000 distinct CDR3 sequences, roughly 6% of them singletons. Specified treatment: skin biopsy from PPD injection site in Mantoux-positive individual. The library had UMIs added by 3' ligation of an oligonucleotide to TCR cDNA. The sample here was skin, taken from a tuberculin skin test site. The receptors derive from an adult in good health.

In its sample, this clonotype was seen a few times. The rearrangement joins TRBV5-6 to TRBJ1-2, with D hard to call. The length of the CDR3 is 13 residues. The V and J ends lost 0 bases and 1 base respectively, with 4 bases between them. Per germline, CDR1 SGHDT and CDR2 YYEEEE. The CDR3 DNA is TGTGCCAGCAGCTTGGAGGATAACTATGGCTACACCTTC. Protein sequence: CASSLEDNYGYTF.

The sample holds a few counts of this clonotype. The chain is built from TRBV6-1 and TRBJ1-3; weak D call: TRBD1 (5 bases). This CDR3 comprises 13 residues. CDR1 and CDR2 from the germline V gene are MNHNS and SASEGT. V shed 9 bases and J shed 4 bases, with 13 bases lying between them. CDR3 sequence: CASNRGGGNTIYF. CDR3 sequence (DNA): TGTGCCAGTAACCGGGGGGGAGGAAACACCATATATTTT.

This clonotype was detected many times. The V call is TRBV27, the J call TRBJ2-7; TRBD1 matches 9 bases. The germline V gene encodes CDR1 MNHEY and CDR2 SMNVEV (reference sequence). CDR3 length: 16 residues. Trimming took 5 bases from V and 4 from J; bases not matched to a gene: 12. CDR3 DNA: TGTGCCAGCAGTATCCGACAGGGGGTAAGATATTACGAGCAGTACTTC. Protein: CASSIRQGVRYYEQYF.

This clonotype occurred many times. The chain employs TRBV27 and TRBJ2-1, with D perhaps being TRBD1 or TRBD2 (5 bases each). Germline CDR1 MNHEY, CDR2 SMNVEV (reference sequence). There are 13 residues in the CDR3. V was cut by 6 bases and J by 7 bases, with 13 bases left in between. Written as DNA, the CDR3 is TGTGCCAGCAGCCCCCGGGGCGTTAATGAGCAGTTCTTC. Its translation: CASSPRGVNEQFF.

This clonotype appeared many times. The rearrangement uses TRBV5-4 and TRBJ2-5, with D unresolved. Germline V gene sequence: CDR1 SGHNT, CDR2 YYREEE (reference sequence). The CDR3 has 14 amino acids. Trimming cost V 10 bases and J 2 bases, with 18 bases left between them. CDR3 loop: CARLILVLQETQYF. CDR3 bases: TGTGCCCGGCTCATCTTGGTCCTACAAGAGACCCAGTACTTC.

This clonotype came up many times. The chain carries TRBV14 and TRBJ1-2; the D is unclear. CDR1 is SGHDN, CDR2 FVKESK, per germline. CDR3 length: 14 amino acids. Trimming left V 4 bases short and J 8 bases short, with 17 bases between. CDR3 nucleotide sequence: TGTGCCAGCAGCCCTCCCGACGGGCGCGGAGGCTACACCTTC. Its translation is CASSPPDGRGGYTF.

The sample holds many counts of this clonotype. V gene TRBV6-6 combines with J gene TRBJ2-3, with D tentatively TRBD2 (5 bases). The length of the CDR3 is 15 residues. Germline CDR1 and CDR2: MNHNY and SVGAGI (reference sequence). The V end lost 2 bases, the J end lost 5 bases, and 14 bases lay between the germline ends. Written as DNA, the CDR3 is TGTGCCAGCAGTTACCTAGGACCCGAGGGAGATACGCAGTATTTT. Protein product: CASSYLGPEGDTQYF.

Many counts were recorded for this clonotype. The rearrangement links TRBV4-2 to TRBJ2-5, with 7 bases lining up with TRBD1. The junction had 8 bases not matched to a gene; V was cut back by 4 bases and J by 0 bases. The CDR3 runs 16 residues. Germline V gene data show CDR1 as LGHNA and CDR2 as YNFKEQ. The CDR3 nucleotides are TGTGCCAGCAGCCCAAACCCCGGGACAGACCAAGAGACCCAGTACTTC. Encoded protein: CASSPNPGTDQETQYF.